The T cell receptor beta chain described here comes from a study of CD4+ T cells in melanoma. Points from the study as a whole: A reported correlation linked neoantigen-specific CD4+ T cells to CD8+, macrophage and B cell function. Reportedly, melanoma neoantigen-specific CD4+ T cells showed varied differentiation states.

A word on this clone: As yet, its antigen is unknown.

Deletions cut 4 bases from V and 2 bases from J, with 9 bases between. The CDR3 has 13 residues. CDR1 is SGHRS and CDR2 is YFSETQ in the germline V gene. The protocol was immunoSEQ multiplex PCR, while the TCRdb copy is restricted to in-frame clones and leaves out a portion. The sample carries under 6,500 clones, approximately 72% recorded once. The V and J genes are TRBV5-1 and TRBJ2-5; D gene uncertain. Sequenced sample: cells from a culture (not recorded whether cultured in vitro). This TCR was recovered from a human donor with melanoma. The CDR3 loop reads CASSLATQETQYF. The CDR3 bases are TGCGCCAGCAGCCTGGCCACACAAGAGACCCAGTACTTC.